The present TCR beta chain was sequenced within a study of TIL therapy for anti-PD-1-resistant metastatic lung cancer. The overall study: By whole-exome sequencing, median non-synonymous tumor mutation burden was approximately 1.6 mutations per megabase.

Sequencing used immunoSEQ v3. Some clones are missing from TCRdb's copy, which holds only in-frame ones; the method was immunoSEQ multiplex PCR. The table includes 50,000 to 65,000 clones, around 63% detected once. This clone was counted a few times. The ends were cut back, 2 bases at V and 0 bases at J, with 4 bases in the middle. Germline CDR1 SGDLS, CDR2 YYNGEE. CDR3 length equals 13 residues. Regarding time point: pre-treatment sample, taken before nivolumab and TIL therapy. Enrollment ran from late 2017 to early 2020. The sequenced sample was blood, obtained at baseline. The clonotype originates from a person between 25 and 80 years old with non-small cell lung cancer. The J gene is TRBJ2-3, the V gene TRBV9; no clear D. CDR3 in amino acids: CASSVLSTDTQYF. The CDR3 DNA follows: TGTGCCAGCAGCGTTCTTAGCACAGATACGCAGTATTTT.